The clone carrying this TCR beta chain was observed at least ten times. Its matching antigen is unknown. Library construction for TCR beta used iRepertoire HTBI primers and Arm-PCR of CDR3 regions. A single record per CDR3 protein comes from TCRdb applying MiXCR to the multiplex PCR reads. Here the sample spans under 300,000 distinct CDR3 sequences, roughly 21% being singletons. The sample originates from a study of regulatory T cells in long-lasting Graves disease. Study-wide results and limits: In persistent patients, shared public clonotypes (around 2,500) outnumbered those in new patients (about 970).

The germline V gene encodes CDR1 SGHNT and CDR2 YYREEE (reference sequence). V was clipped by 5 bases and J by 0 bases; unmatched bases: 2. CDR3 length: 16 residues. Specified time point: newly diagnosed GD, antithyroid drugs for less than 3 months. PBMC-extracted RNA yielded the TCR library. The source material was peripheral blood mononuclear cells (PBMCs), sampled at new diagnosis, from a patient treated with antithyroid drugs. The source of this sequence is a female donor with Graves disease. The chain links TRBV5-4 to TRBJ2-1; 13 bases map to TRBD2. The chain's CDR3 is CASSWTSGSSYNEQFF. Written as DNA, the CDR3 is TGTGCCAGCAGTTGGACTAGCGGGAGCTCCTACAATGAGCAGTTCTTC. Looking up the rest from reference TRBV5-4 and TRBJ2-1 gives the full variable domain: ETGVTQSPTHLIKTRGQQVTLRCSSQSGHNTVSWYQQALGQGPQFIFQYYREEENGRGNFPPRFSGLQFPNYSSELNVNALELDDSALYLCASSWTSGSSYNEQFFGPGTRLTVL.